This is a list of T cell receptor beta chains from one sample in a study of blood T cell repertoires in COVID-19. TCRdb's copy holds only in-frame clones and misses some; the assay was immunoSEQ multiplex PCR. The sample lists roughly 150,000 clones; 80% were seen once. The sample taken for sequencing was peripheral blood. The receptors shown here come from a man in his 60s with acute or convalescent COVID-19. Both conserved end residues are part of each CDR3. Fields, in order: clone size, D gene, V gene, J gene, CDR3 DNA, CDR3 protein. The D gene is left open where the match is weak. Size values are once, few and many counts, or a class for expanded clones, and some rows have none.

.	.	TRBV5-1	TRBJ2-5	TGCGCCAGCAGCTTCCCAGGGCAAGAGACCCAGTACTTC	CASSFPGQETQYF
.	.	TRBV6-1	TRBJ2-3	TGTGCCAGCAGTGAAGGACAACTGAGCCCGCAGTATTTT	CASSEGQLSPQYF
.	TRBD1	TRBV6-5	TRBJ1-5	TGTGCCAGCACTCTGACAGGGGCGCAGAATCAGCCCCAGCATTTT	CASTLTGAQNQPQHF
.	.	TRBV4-1	TRBJ1-2	TGCGCCAGCAGCCAACCCGGGGGGATCCCCTATGGCTACACCTTC	CASSQPGGIPYGYTF
.	.	TRBV15	TRBJ1-1	TGTGCCACCAGCAGAGTGGAGGGTGTACACACTGAAGCTTTCTTT	CATSRVEGVHTEAFF
.	TRBD1	TRBV6-5	TRBJ2-7	TGTGCCAGCAGCGCTTCCTGGACAGGTTCCTACGAGCAGTACTTC	CASSASWTGSYEQYF
.	.	TRBV5-1	TRBJ2-7	TGCGCCAGCAGGGCCGGGTCCAGCTACGAGCAGTACTTC	CASRAGSSYEQYF
.	.	TRBV7-6	TRBJ1-4	TGTGCCAGCAGCCCCTACCCCTCGGGAGCAAATGAAAAACTGTTTTTT	CASSPYPSGANEKLFF
once	.	TRBV9	TRBJ1-2	TGTGCCAGCAGCGTAGGTAAGGGGGTCCCTGCCTATGGCTACACCTTC	CASSVGKGVPAYGYTF
few	.	TRBV9	TRBJ2-3	TGTGCCAGCAGTCGCGTACCGAACACAGATACGCAGTATTTT	CASSRVPNTDTQYF
.	.	TRBV5-4	TRBJ1-1	TGTGCCAGCAGCCCCACAGGGAACACTGAAGCTTTCTTT	CASSPTGNTEAFF
few	TRBD1	TRBV4-1	TRBJ1-5	TGCGCCAGCAGCCTCATGGCAGGGGGCGCGGGGCAGCCCCAGCATTTT	CASSLMAGGAGQPQHF
.	.	TRBV5-5	TRBJ1-3	TGTGCCAGCAGCTTGGAGCTACAGGCTCTCTCTGGAAACACCATATATTTT	CASSLELQALSGNTIYF
.	.	TRBV11-2	TRBJ2-5	TGTGCCAGCAGCTTAGATCTAGAAGCGGCCCAGTACTTC	CASSLDLEAAQYF
.	TRBD2	TRBV2	TRBJ2-3	TGTGCCAGCAGTCTTACTAGCGGGGGAGGTCCCCCCAGGCGTACAGATACGCAGTATTTT	CASSLTSGGGPPRRTDTQYF
.	.	TRBV11-1	TRBJ1-6	TGTGCCAGCAGCCTGCAACAACGTGGTTCACCCCTCCACTTT	CASSLQQRGSPLHF
.	.	TRBV6-5	TRBJ2-1	TGTGCCAGCATCCCCCGGACACGGGCGGGGGAGCAGTTCTTC	CASIPRTRAGEQFF
.	TRBD1	TRBV5-1	TRBJ2-7	TGCGCCAGCAGCTGGACAGGGGACGGGTACGAGCAGTACTTC	CASSWTGDGYEQYF
.	TRBD2	TRBV7-3	TRBJ2-1	TGTGCCAGCAGCTTAAGACTAGCTCTGGGGAATGAGCAGTTCTTC	CASSLRLALGNEQFF
.	.	TRBV6-4	TRBJ2-1	TGTGCCAGCAGTGGTGGGGGGGCAGGTAATGAGCAGTTCTTC	CASSGGGAGNEQFF
.	TRBD1	TRBV5-1	TRBJ2-3	TGCGCCAGCAGCGAACAGGGGGCGCAGGCAGATACGCAGTATTTT	CASSEQGAQADTQYF
.	TRBD2	TRBV30	TRBJ2-7	TGTGCCTGGGGGGAGGGCTACGAGCAGTACTTC	CAWGEGYEQYF
.	.	TRBV7-6	TRBJ1-4	TGTGCCAGCAGCTTCGGAGCCGCGGAGAATGAAAAACTGTTTTTT	CASSFGAAENEKLFF
.	TRBD2	TRBV5-1	TRBJ2-1	TGCGCCAGCAGCCTAGGGACTAGGGATGGCAATGAGCAGTTCTTC	CASSLGTRDGNEQFF
once	TRBD1	TRBV30	TRBJ1-2	TGTGCCTGGAGTTCGTCCGCCCGGGACAGCTATGGCTACACCTTC	CAWSSSARDSYGYTF
.	.	TRBV12-3/TRBV12-4	TRBJ1-2	TGTGCCAGCAGTTTAGGGGGCCCCTCGGGCTACACCTTC	CASSLGGPSGYTF
.	.	TRBV28	TRBJ2-7	TGTGCCTGCTCCCAGGGGACCTACGAGCAGTACTTC	CACSQGTYEQYF
.	.	TRBV27	TRBJ1-2	TGTGCCAGCAGTTTAACATCAGGGATCTATGGCTACACCTTC	CASSLTSGIYGYTF
few	TRBD1	TRBV4-1	TRBJ1-1	TGCGCCAGCAGCTTGGGACAGGGGGGATCTAAAGCTTTCTTT	CASSLGQGGSKAFF
.	.	TRBV7-2	TRBJ2-3	TGTGCCAGCAGCAACATAAGAGGGAGCACAGATACGCAGTATTTT	CASSNIRGSTDTQYF
.	TRBD2	TRBV4-1	TRBJ2-1	TGCGCCAGCAGCCCGGGACTAGCGGCCAATGAGCAGTTCTTC	CASSPGLAANEQFF
.	.	TRBV2	TRBJ2-3	TGTGCCAGCAGTGAGAGGGATACGCAGTATTTT	CASSERDTQYF
.	TRBD1	TRBV9	TRBJ2-7	TGTGCCAGCAGCCCGACAGGGGGACAGCAGTACTTC	CASSPTGGQQYF
once	.	TRBV5-1	TRBJ2-1	TGCGCCAGCAGCTTGGCTGGGCGGGTATACAATGAGCAGTTCTTC	CASSLAGRVYNEQFF
.	.	TRBV5-4	TRBJ2-5	TGTGCCAGCAGCCCCCGCCAAGAGACCCAGTACTTC	CASSPRQETQYF
.	.	TRBV6-5	TRBJ1-2	TGTGCCAGCAGTTACTCGGGGGCTGGGGGCTACACCTTC	CASSYSGAGGYTF
.	TRBD2	TRBV18	TRBJ2-5	TGTGCCAGCTCCCCCCTGTCGGGGGGCCAAGAGACCCAGTACTTC	CASSPLSGGQETQYF
.	.	TRBV7-9	TRBJ2-1	TGTGCCAGCAGCTTAGCGGGGGCTTACAATGAGCAGTTCTTC	CASSLAGAYNEQFF
.	.	TRBV6-2/TRBV6-3	TRBJ1-1	TGTGCCAGCACCCCGGGGGGGGCCGGGAACACTGAAGCTTTCTTT	CASTPGGAGNTEAFF
once	.	TRBV4-2	TRBJ2-2	TGTGCCAGCAGCCAAGCGTTAGTCGCTAGCACCACCGGGGAGCTGTTTTTT	CASSQALVASTTGELFF
.	TRBD2	TRBV27	TRBJ2-1	TGTGCCAGCAGTTTTCTCGGGGCGGGGGAGAATGAGCAGTTCTTC	CASSFLGAGENEQFF
many	.	TRBV19	TRBJ1-3	TGTGCCAGTAGTGTCGACAGCTCTGGAAACACCATATATTTT	CASSVDSSGNTIYF
.	TRBD1	TRBV18	TRBJ2-7	TGTGCCAGCTCACTCGGGACAGGTCGCGAGCAGTACTTC	CASSLGTGREQYF
.	.	TRBV6-5	TRBJ1-2	TGTGCCAGCAAGGCAGGGGAAGGCTACACCTTC	CASKAGEGYTF
.	.	TRBV19	TRBJ2-7	TGTGCCAGTAGTGCGGGGCCGGGAAGGAATATGTACGAGCAGTACTTC	CASSAGPGRNMYEQYF
.	TRBD2	TRBV4-2	TRBJ2-7	TGTGCCAGCAGCCAAGATAGGGCTAGCGGGTCCTACGAGCAGTACTTC	CASSQDRASGSYEQYF
.	.	TRBV11-3	TRBJ2-1	TGTGCCAGCAGCTTAGGTTCCGGAGGTCCCATAGATGAGCAGTTCTTC	CASSLGSGGPIDEQFF
.	TRBD1	TRBV6-1	TRBJ1-5	TGTGCCAGCAGTGGCCCCTTTATGGCGACAGGGAGTAATCAGCCCCAGCATTTT	CASSGPFMATGSNQPQHF
.	.	TRBV5-8	TRBJ2-3	TGTGCCAGCAGCATCCGGGATGCAGGCCCGGTTAGCACAGATACGCAGTATTTT	CASSIRDAGPVSTDTQYF